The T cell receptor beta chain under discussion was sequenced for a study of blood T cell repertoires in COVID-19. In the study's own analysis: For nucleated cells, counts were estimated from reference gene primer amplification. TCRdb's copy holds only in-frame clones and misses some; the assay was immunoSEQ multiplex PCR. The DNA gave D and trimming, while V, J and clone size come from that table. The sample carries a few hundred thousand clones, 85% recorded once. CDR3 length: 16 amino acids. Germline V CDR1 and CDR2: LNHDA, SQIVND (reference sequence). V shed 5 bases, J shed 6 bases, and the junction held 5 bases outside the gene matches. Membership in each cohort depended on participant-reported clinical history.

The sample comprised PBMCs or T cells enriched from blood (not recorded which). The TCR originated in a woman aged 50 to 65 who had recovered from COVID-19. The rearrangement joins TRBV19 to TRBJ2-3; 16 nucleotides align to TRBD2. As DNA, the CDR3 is TGTGCCAGTAGTCCAGGGACTAGCGGGGGGGCGGATACGCAGTATTTT. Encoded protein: CASSPGTSGGADTQYF. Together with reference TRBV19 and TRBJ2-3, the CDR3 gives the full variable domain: DGGITQSPKYLFRKEGQNVTLSCEQNLNHDAMYWYRQDPGQGLRLIYYSQIVNDFQKGDIAEGYSVSREKKESFPLTVTSAQKNPTAFYLCASSPGTSGGADTQYFGPGTRLTVL.